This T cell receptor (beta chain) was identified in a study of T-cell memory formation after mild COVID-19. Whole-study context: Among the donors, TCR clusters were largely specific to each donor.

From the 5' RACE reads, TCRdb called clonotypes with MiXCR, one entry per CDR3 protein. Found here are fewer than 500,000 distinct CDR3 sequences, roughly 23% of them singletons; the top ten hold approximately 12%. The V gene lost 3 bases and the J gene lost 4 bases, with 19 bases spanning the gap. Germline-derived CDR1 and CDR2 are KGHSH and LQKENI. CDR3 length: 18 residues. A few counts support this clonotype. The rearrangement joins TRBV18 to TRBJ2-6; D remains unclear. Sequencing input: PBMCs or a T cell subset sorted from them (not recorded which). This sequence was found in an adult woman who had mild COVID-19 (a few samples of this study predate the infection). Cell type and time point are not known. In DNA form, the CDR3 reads TGTGCCAGCTCACCCATCCCGCCGACCGGAGCCGGGGCCAACGTCCTGACTTTC. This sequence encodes CASSPIPPTGAGANVLTF.